The T cell receptor (beta chain) described here comes from a study of blood T cell repertoires in COVID-19 (dated by TCRdb to 2018 to 2021). Background for the entire study: Collaborator samples came from the United States, Italy and Spain and covered acute and convalescent phases of COVID-19. The prospective study material was composed of cDNA or gDNA derived from T cells, B-cell-depleted T cells, or PBMCs. The dataset comprised deeply sampled blood TCRbeta repertoires from subjects exposed to, actively infected with, or recovered from COVID-19. The repertoires were made available in a free public database intended to serve as a resource for research on the immune response to SARS-CoV-2. Samples came from the ongoing ImmuneRACE study (first 160 participants) plus 1,254 subjects from 6 global collaborators. Sample metadata almost always included a de-identified subject ID, COVID-19 status, age in years and sex. Where HLA class I and class II types were available, the types were taken from metadata supplied by the sample provider, not from assay-based typing.

About this clone: What this receptor recognizes is not known. Base qualities are not at hand, and no much larger clone is one base apart.

The junction shows trimming of 5 bases on V and 4 bases on J, and the gene matches do not reach 5 bases of it. CDR1 and CDR2, per the germline V gene, are SGHNT and YENEEA. The CDR3 measures 15 amino acids from cysteine to phenylalanine. CDR3 DNA is the only sequence kept; it has 45 bases, read in frame from the first base. TCRbeta CDR3 regions were amplified from genomic DNA using the immunoSEQ Assay, a bias-controlled multiplex PCR. The paper's processing steps were these. The number of nucleated cells in each sample was estimated by amplification of reference gene primers within the assay. To quantify the absolute abundance of each unique TCRbeta CDR3 rearrangement, sequence reads were collapsed and filtered. For each sample, productive Simpson clonality was calculated as the square root of Simpson's diversity index over productive rearrangements. TCRdb stores this immuneACCESS table with in-frame sequences only. Part of the clones is absent; in the studies checked, under half of the shortfall reflects unresolved V genes, and no reason is known for the rest. Clone size and V and J calls were adopted from that table, with D and trimming inferred from the DNA. This sample comprises around 160,000 clones, 65% to 90% of them detected only once. The ten largest clones represent nearly 8.5% of the sample.

Beyond this particular receptor, the publication reports: The amount of clinical and demographic metadata varied by source and participant and was provided uncurated.

The collaborating institutions used their own protocols to collect whole blood in K2EDTA tubes. For TCRbeta analysis, collaborators shipped samples as frozen whole blood, isolated PBMCs, or DNA extracted from either of those sample types. This TCR derives from a man aged 55-75 years with acute or convalescent COVID-19. The rearranged chain carries TRBV11-3 and TRBJ2-3; TRBD2 lines up with 11 middle nucleotides. Sample: peripheral blood. The CDR3 reads as follows: CASSAGLAGADTQYF. The DNA reads as follows: TGTGCCAGCAGCGCCGGACTAGCGGGTGCAGATACGCAGTATTTT.